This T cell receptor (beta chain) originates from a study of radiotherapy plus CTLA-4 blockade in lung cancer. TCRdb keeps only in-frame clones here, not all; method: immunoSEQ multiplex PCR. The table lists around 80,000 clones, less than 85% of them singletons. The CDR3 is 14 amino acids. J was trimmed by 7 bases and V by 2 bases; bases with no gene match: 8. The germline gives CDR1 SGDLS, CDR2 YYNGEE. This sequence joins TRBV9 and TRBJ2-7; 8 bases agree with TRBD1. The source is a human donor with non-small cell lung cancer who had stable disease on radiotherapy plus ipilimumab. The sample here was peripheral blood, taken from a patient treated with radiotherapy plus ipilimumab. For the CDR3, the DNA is TGTGCCAGCAGCGTCGGGACAGGAATCGGGGAGCAGTACTTC. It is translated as CASSVGTGIGEQYF.